This T cell receptor beta chain was captured by sequencing in a study of blood T cells in healthy people across ages. Sample-barcoded 5' priming and a J-beta primer mix drove a second PCR of about 6 to 12 cycles. TCRdb ran MiXCR on the 5' RACE reads and lists one entry per CDR3 protein. The table includes around 870,000 distinct CDR3 sequences, 25% to 30% detected once. CDR1 SNHLY and CDR2 FYNNEI come from the germline V gene. The CDR3 spans 12 residues. Trimming removed 4 bases from V and 4 bases from J, with 7 bases in between. Sequences were obtained from blood. This chain links TRBV2 with TRBJ2-5; D uncertain. The clonotype was recovered from a woman aged 80 or over in good health. The CDR3 spells CASSAHAETQYF. CDR3 DNA: TGTGCCAGCAGTGCACACGCAGAGACCCAGTACTTC.